This T cell receptor beta chain was profiled in a study of shared clonotypes between healthy human individuals. General observations from the study: Estimated clonotype richness was generally higher in naive than memory subsets. Among non-shared clonotypes, generation probabilities were lower than among those shared by all four donors. Tissue TCR repertoires likely differ from these blood-only repertoires.

The CDR3 covers 16 residues. Per the germline V gene, CDR1 is LNHDA and CDR2 is SQIVND (reference sequence). With 5 bases removed from V and 5 bases from J, the gap between germline ends came to 19 bases. Naivety among CD8 cells was defined by CD45RO negativity and positive CCR7 selection, thereby excluding terminally differentiated effector memory CD45RA+ cells. Clones were sequenced by immunoSEQ multiplex PCR, and TCRdb holds only the in-frame ones, with some missing. The sample records some 2.1 million clones, about 93% being singletons. A word on this clone: Its matching antigen is unknown.

The sample comprised naive CD8+ T cells from PBMCs. This sequence originates from a man between 18 and 29 years old in good health. Some clones in this sample may be carry-over from other donors' samples. V is TRBV19 and J is TRBJ1-5, with D possibly TRBD1 on 5 matching bases. The CDR3 region is CASSAGEERGYQPQHF. DNA for the CDR3: TGTGCCAGTAGTGCTGGGGAGGAGAGGGGCTATCAGCCCCAGCATTTT.